The rows below give T cell receptor beta chains drawn from one sample of a study of shared clonotypes between healthy human individuals. Generated by immunoSEQ multiplex PCR, the TCRdb table keeps only in-frame clones and is missing some. The data contain around 2,000,000 clones, roughly 94% of them singletons. Sequences were obtained from naive CD8+ T cells sorted from blood. All receptors derive from a man in his late teens or twenties in good health. The CDR3 runs from the conserved cysteine through the conserved F or W. Fields, in order: CDR3 length, clone size, D gene, J gene, V gene, CDR3 DNA, CDR3 protein. A D gene is named only where the DNA matches it firmly. Clone size appears in some rows only: once, few, many, or a class for an expanded clone.

len: 15; abundance: NA; d_gene: TRBD1; j_gene: TRBJ2-2; v_gene: TRBV10-3; CDR3nt: TGTGCCATCAGATTGGACAGGGGCCACACCGGGGAGCTGTTTTTT; CDR3aa: CAIRLDRGHTGELFF
len: 15; abundance: NA; d_gene: NA; j_gene: TRBJ1-1; v_gene: TRBV5-1; CDR3nt: TGCGCCAGCAGCCCCGAACGAGTAAGGAACACTGAAGCTTTCTTT; CDR3aa: CASSPERVRNTEAFF
len: 12; abundance: NA; d_gene: NA; j_gene: TRBJ2-7; v_gene: TRBV27; CDR3nt: TGTGCCAGCAGTCCCCTAGGAGGGGGGCAGTACTTC; CDR3aa: CASSPLGGGQYF
len: 13; abundance: NA; d_gene: TRBD2; j_gene: TRBJ2-1; v_gene: TRBV19; CDR3nt: TGTGCCAGTAGTACGGGAGGCCCCAATGAGCAGTTCTTC; CDR3aa: CASSTGGPNEQFF
len: 12; abundance: NA; d_gene: TRBD1; j_gene: TRBJ1-2; v_gene: TRBV29-1; CDR3nt: TGCAGCGTTGTGACAGGGGAATATGGCTACACCTTC; CDR3aa: CSVVTGEYGYTF
len: 16; abundance: NA; d_gene: NA; j_gene: TRBJ2-5; v_gene: TRBV4-1; CDR3nt: TGCGCCAGCAGCCCAGAAGCCCGCGGGCGGTTAGAGACCCAGTACTTC; CDR3aa: CASSPEARGRLETQYF
len: 13; abundance: NA; d_gene: NA; j_gene: TRBJ2-3; v_gene: TRBV10-1; CDR3nt: TGCGCCAGCAGGAGTCAGGGCACAGATACGCAGTATTTT; CDR3aa: CASRSQGTDTQYF
len: 15; abundance: once; d_gene: TRBD1; j_gene: TRBJ1-2; v_gene: TRBV14; CDR3nt: TGTGCCAGCAGCCCCCGCTTACAGGGGCTTTATGGCTACACCTTC; CDR3aa: CASSPRLQGLYGYTF
len: 11; abundance: NA; d_gene: NA; j_gene: TRBJ1-1; v_gene: TRBV6-6; CDR3nt: TGTGCCAGCAGCCCAGGCTTTGAAGCTTTCTTT; CDR3aa: CASSPGFEAFF
len: 16; abundance: NA; d_gene: NA; j_gene: TRBJ1-6; v_gene: TRBV15; CDR3nt: TGTGCCACCAGCAGAGATCCCCTCGGCGGAGTAACACCCCTCCACTTT; CDR3aa: CATSRDPLGGVTPLHF
len: 11; abundance: NA; d_gene: TRBD1; j_gene: TRBJ2-1; v_gene: TRBV5-1; CDR3nt: TGCGCCAGCAGCCGAGGGGGCGGGCAGTTCTTC; CDR3aa: CASSRGGGQFF
len: 15; abundance: NA; d_gene: NA; j_gene: TRBJ2-7; v_gene: TRBV5-1; CDR3nt: TGCGCCAGCAGGTTCAGTACAAACCTCGATTACGAGCAGTACTTC; CDR3aa: CASRFSTNLDYEQYF
len: 16; abundance: NA; d_gene: NA; j_gene: TRBJ2-3; v_gene: TRBV18; CDR3nt: TGTGCCAGCTCACCACTTCCGGGGGAGAGCACAGATACGCAGTATTTT; CDR3aa: CASSPLPGESTDTQYF
len: 13; abundance: NA; d_gene: NA; j_gene: TRBJ1-5; v_gene: TRBV28; CDR3nt: TGTGCCAGCGCCGACCCAAGCAATCAGCCCCAGCATTTT; CDR3aa: CASADPSNQPQHF
len: 15; abundance: NA; d_gene: TRBD1; j_gene: TRBJ2-7; v_gene: TRBV7-9; CDR3nt: TGTGCCAGCAGCTTCCGGGACAGGGGGGACTACGAGCAGTACTTC; CDR3aa: CASSFRDRGDYEQYF
len: 14; abundance: once; d_gene: TRBD1; j_gene: TRBJ1-4; v_gene: TRBV28; CDR3nt: TGTGCCAGCAGTTTACAGGGGGCGGACTTAAAACTGTTTTTT; CDR3aa: CASSLQGADLKLFF
len: 13; abundance: NA; d_gene: NA; j_gene: TRBJ1-6; v_gene: TRBV7-8; CDR3nt: TGTGCCAGCAGCATGGACAGTCACTCACCCCTCCACTTT; CDR3aa: CASSMDSHSPLHF
len: 14; abundance: NA; d_gene: NA; j_gene: TRBJ2-5; v_gene: TRBV5-1; CDR3nt: TGCGCCAGCAGAATGGAGGGGATCCAAGAGACCCAGTACTTC; CDR3aa: CASRMEGIQETQYF
len: 15; abundance: NA; d_gene: TRBD2; j_gene: TRBJ2-7; v_gene: TRBV10-2; CDR3nt: TGCGCCAGCAGTGCTAGCGGGCCATTCTCCTACGAGCAGTACTTC; CDR3aa: CASSASGPFSYEQYF
len: 19; abundance: NA; d_gene: NA; j_gene: TRBJ2-1; v_gene: TRBV6-1; CDR3nt: TGTGCCAGCAGTGATCTAGTTGCAGGCAGTCTAAAAGGGAGGAATGAGCAGTTCTTC; CDR3aa: CASSDLVAGSLKGRNEQFF
len: 14; abundance: NA; d_gene: NA; j_gene: TRBJ1-2; v_gene: TRBV5-6; CDR3nt: TGTGCCAGCAGCACGGCGGGGGGTTTCTATGGCTACACCTTC; CDR3aa: CASSTAGGFYGYTF
len: 15; abundance: NA; d_gene: NA; j_gene: TRBJ1-1; v_gene: TRBV27; CDR3nt: TGTGCCAGCAGTTTACTCGGGGGCCCGAACACTGAAGCTTTCTTT; CDR3aa: CASSLLGGPNTEAFF
len: 13; abundance: NA; d_gene: NA; j_gene: TRBJ1-1; v_gene: TRBV27; CDR3nt: TGTGCCAGCAGTTTATCTGCCCTTGCTGAAGCTTTCTTT; CDR3aa: CASSLSALAEAFF
len: 11; abundance: NA; d_gene: NA; j_gene: TRBJ1-5; v_gene: TRBV28; CDR3nt: TGTGCCAGCAGCTACAATCAGCCCCAGCATTTT; CDR3aa: CASSYNQPQHF
len: 14; abundance: NA; d_gene: NA; j_gene: TRBJ1-5; v_gene: TRBV27; CDR3nt: TGTGCCAGCAGGGAACAGGGAGGCAATCAGCCCCAGCATTTT; CDR3aa: CASREQGGNQPQHF
len: 14; abundance: NA; d_gene: NA; j_gene: TRBJ2-7; v_gene: TRBV7-2; CDR3nt: TGTGCCAGCAGCTTAGGGGTAGCGGAATACGAGCAGTACTTC; CDR3aa: CASSLGVAEYEQYF
len: 17; abundance: NA; d_gene: TRBD1; j_gene: TRBJ1-1; v_gene: TRBV4-1; CDR3nt: TGCGCCAGCAGCCACCTACCCGACAGGGGGATGAACACTGAAGCTTTCTTT; CDR3aa: CASSHLPDRGMNTEAFF
len: 19; abundance: NA; d_gene: TRBD2; j_gene: TRBJ2-2; v_gene: TRBV11-2; CDR3nt: TGTGCCAGCAGCCAACTCGGACTAGCGGGGACTCCGGGTACCGGGGAGCTGTTTTTT; CDR3aa: CASSQLGLAGTPGTGELFF
len: 14; abundance: NA; d_gene: NA; j_gene: TRBJ1-3; v_gene: TRBV2; CDR3nt: TGTGCCAGCGTTCAGGAGCCCTCTGGAAACACCATATATTTT; CDR3aa: CASVQEPSGNTIYF
len: 15; abundance: NA; d_gene: NA; j_gene: TRBJ2-7; v_gene: TRBV9; CDR3nt: TGTGCCAGCAGCCCAGGGGGGACGTTGACCTACGAGCAGTACTTC; CDR3aa: CASSPGGTLTYEQYF
len: 14; abundance: NA; d_gene: NA; j_gene: TRBJ2-7; v_gene: TRBV7-2; CDR3nt: TGTGCCAGCAGCTTAGGAGCGGGCCGAAACGAGCAGTACTTC; CDR3aa: CASSLGAGRNEQYF
len: 15; abundance: NA; d_gene: NA; j_gene: TRBJ1-2; v_gene: TRBV10-3; CDR3nt: TGTGCCATCAGTGAGTCGCGGGAACCTAACTATGGCTACACCTTC; CDR3aa: CAISESREPNYGYTF